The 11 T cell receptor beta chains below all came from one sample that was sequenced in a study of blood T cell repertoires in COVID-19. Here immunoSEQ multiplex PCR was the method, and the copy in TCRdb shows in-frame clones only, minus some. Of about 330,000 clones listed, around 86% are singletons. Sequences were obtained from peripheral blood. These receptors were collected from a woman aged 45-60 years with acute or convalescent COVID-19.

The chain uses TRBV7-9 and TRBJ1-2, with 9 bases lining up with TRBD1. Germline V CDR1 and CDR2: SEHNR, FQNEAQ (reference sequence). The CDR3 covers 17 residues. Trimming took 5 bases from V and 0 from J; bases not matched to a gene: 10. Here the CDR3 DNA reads TGTGCCAGCAGCCCAACCGGGACAGGGAGACCTAACTATGGCTACACCTTC. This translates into CASSPTGTGRPNYGYTF.

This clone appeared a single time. This CDR3 reads CASSSGQGTDTQYF. CDR3 bases: TGTGCCAGCAGTTCCGGACAGGGCACAGATACGCAGTATTTT. The V call is TRBV2, the J call TRBJ2-3, with 7 bases identical to TRBD1. Trimming at V came to 5 bases and at J to 1 base, leaving 3 bases not matched to a gene. Per germline, CDR1 SNHLY and CDR2 FYNNEI. CDR3 length: 14 residues.

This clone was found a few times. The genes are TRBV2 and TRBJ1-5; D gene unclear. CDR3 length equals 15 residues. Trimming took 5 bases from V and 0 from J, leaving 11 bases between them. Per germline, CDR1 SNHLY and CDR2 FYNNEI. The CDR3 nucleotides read TGTGCCAGCAGTACGGTAATTTATAGCAATCAGCCCCAGCATTTT. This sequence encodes CASSTVIYSNQPQHF. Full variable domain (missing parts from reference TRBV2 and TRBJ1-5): EPEVTQTPSHQVTQMGQEVILRCVPISNHLYFYWYRQILGQKVEFLVSFYNNEISEKSEIFDDQFSVERPDGSNFTLKIRSTKLEDSAMYFCASSTVIYSNQPQHFGDGTRLSIL.

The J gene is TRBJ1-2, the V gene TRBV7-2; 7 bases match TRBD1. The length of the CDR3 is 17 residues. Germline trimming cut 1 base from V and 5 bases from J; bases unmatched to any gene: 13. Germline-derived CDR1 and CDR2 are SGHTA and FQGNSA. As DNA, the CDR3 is TGTGCCAGCAGCTTAGGGGTTACCGGGACAGAACTTTATGGCTACACCTTC. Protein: CASSLGVTGTELYGYTF.

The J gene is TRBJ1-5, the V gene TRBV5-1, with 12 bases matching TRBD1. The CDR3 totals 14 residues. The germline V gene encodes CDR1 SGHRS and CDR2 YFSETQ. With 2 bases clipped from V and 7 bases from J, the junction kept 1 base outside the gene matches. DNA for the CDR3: TGCGCCAGCAGCTTCGGGACAGGGGGCCAGCCCCAGCATTTT. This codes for CASSFGTGGQPQHF.

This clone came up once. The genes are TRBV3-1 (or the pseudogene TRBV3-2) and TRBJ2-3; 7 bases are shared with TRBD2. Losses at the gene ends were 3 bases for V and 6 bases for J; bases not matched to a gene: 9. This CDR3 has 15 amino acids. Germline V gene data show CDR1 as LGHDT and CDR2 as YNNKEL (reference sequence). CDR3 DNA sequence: TGTGCCAGCAGCCACTTGGGCGGGAGAGGGGATACGCAGTATTTT. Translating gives CASSHLGGRGDTQYF.

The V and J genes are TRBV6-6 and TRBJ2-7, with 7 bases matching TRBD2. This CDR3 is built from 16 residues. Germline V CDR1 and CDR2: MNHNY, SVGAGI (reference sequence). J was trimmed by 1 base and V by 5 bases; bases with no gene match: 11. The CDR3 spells CASSPYGLAASYEQYF. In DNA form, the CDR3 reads TGTGCCAGCAGTCCTTATGGGCTAGCGGCTTCCTACGAGCAGTACTTC.

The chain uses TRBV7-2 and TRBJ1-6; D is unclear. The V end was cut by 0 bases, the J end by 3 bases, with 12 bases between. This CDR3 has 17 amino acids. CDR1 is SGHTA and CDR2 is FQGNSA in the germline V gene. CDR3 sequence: CASSLALLARYNSPLHF. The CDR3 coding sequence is TGTGCCAGCAGCTTAGCCCTCCTGGCCCGCTATAATTCACCCCTCCACTTT.

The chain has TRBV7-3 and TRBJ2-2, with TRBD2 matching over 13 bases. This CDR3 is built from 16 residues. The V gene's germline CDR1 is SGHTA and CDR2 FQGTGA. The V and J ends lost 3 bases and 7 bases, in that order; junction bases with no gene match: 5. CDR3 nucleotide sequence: TGTGCCAGCAGCTTGGGACTAGCGGGAATTGTCGGGGAGCTGTTTTTT. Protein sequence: CASSLGLAGIVGELFF.

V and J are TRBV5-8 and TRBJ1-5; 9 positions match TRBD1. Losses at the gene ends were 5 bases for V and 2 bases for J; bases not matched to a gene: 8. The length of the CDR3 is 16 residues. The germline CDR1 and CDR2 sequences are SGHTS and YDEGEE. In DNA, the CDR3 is TGTGCCAGCAGTAAAAGCCGGGACAGGGGCAATCAGCCCCAGCATTTT. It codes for CASSKSRDRGNQPQHF.

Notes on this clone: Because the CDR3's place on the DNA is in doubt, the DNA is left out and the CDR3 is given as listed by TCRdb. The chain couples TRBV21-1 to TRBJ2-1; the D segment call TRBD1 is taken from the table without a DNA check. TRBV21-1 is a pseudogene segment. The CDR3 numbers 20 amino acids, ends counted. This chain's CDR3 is CASSNFGTGTPPAPYNEQFF.